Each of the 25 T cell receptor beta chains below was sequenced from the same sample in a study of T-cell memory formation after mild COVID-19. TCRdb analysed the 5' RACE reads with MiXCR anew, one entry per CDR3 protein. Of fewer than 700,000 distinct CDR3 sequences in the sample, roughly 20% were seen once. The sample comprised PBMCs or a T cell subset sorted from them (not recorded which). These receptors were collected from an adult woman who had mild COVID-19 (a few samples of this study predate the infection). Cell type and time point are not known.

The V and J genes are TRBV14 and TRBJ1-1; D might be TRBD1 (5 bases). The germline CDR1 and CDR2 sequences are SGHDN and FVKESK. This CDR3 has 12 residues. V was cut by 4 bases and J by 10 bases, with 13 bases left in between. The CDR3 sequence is CASSPSGDVAFF. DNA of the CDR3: TGTGCCAGCAGCCCTTCCGGGGACGTAGCTTTCTTT.

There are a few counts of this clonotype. In DNA, the CDR3 is TGCGCCAGCAGCCAAGATGGACAGTATGGCTACACCTTC. Protein product: CASSQDGQYGYTF. This chain uses TRBV4-1 with TRBJ1-2; a possible D gene is TRBD1 (6 bases). V gave up 0 bases and J gave up 5 bases, with 7 bases separating them. This CDR3 has 13 amino acids. The germline CDR1 and CDR2 sequences are MGHRA and YSYEKL.

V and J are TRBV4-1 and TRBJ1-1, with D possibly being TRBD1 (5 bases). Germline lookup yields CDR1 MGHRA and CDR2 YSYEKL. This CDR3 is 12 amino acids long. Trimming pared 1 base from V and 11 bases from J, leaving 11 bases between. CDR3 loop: CASSQGVRGAFF. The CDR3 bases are TGCGCCAGCAGCCAAGGAGTAAGGGGCGCTTTCTTT.

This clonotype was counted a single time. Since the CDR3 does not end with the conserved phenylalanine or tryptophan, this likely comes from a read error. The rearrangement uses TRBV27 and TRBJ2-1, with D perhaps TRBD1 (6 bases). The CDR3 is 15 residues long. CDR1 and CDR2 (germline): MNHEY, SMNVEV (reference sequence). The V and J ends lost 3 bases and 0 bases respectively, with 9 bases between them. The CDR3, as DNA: TGTGCCAGCAGTTTTTTAGGGGGCTCCTACAATGAGCAGTTCATC. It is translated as CASSFLGGSYNEQFI.

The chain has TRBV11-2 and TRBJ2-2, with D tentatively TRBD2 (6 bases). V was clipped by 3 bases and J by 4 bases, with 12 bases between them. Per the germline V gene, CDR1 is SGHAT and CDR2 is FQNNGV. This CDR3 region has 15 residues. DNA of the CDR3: TGTGCCAGCAGCTTCCGGGACTCACGCACCGGGGAGCTGTTTTTT. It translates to CASSFRDSRTGELFF.

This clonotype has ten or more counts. The CDR3, as DNA: TGTGCCAGCAGCCCCTCTTCATGGGAGGGTACGCAGTATTTT. Protein sequence: CASSPSSWEGTQYF. The chain joins TRBV7-6 to TRBJ2-3; 7 bases fit TRBD2. The CDR3 spans 14 residues. V gave up 5 bases and J gave up 8 bases; unmatched junction bases: 10. Germline V lookup: CDR1 SGHVS, CDR2 FNYEAQ.

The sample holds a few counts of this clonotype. This CDR3 reads CASSLSRHVNTGELFF. The DNA for the CDR3 is TGTGCCAGCAGCTTATCTCGGCATGTGAACACCGGGGAGCTGTTTTTT. The chain combines TRBV7-8 with TRBJ2-2, with no clear D. V was clipped by 2 bases and J by 1 base, with 11 bases between them. The CDR3 extends over 16 amino acids. Germline V gives CDR1 SGHVS, CDR2 FQNEAQ.

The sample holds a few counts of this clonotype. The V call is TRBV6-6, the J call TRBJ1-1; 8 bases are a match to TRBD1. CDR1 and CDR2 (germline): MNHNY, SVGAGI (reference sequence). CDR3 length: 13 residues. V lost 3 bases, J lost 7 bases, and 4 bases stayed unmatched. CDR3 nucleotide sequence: TGTGCCAGCAGTTATGGACAGGGCCTTGAAGCTTTCTTT. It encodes CASSYGQGLEAFF.

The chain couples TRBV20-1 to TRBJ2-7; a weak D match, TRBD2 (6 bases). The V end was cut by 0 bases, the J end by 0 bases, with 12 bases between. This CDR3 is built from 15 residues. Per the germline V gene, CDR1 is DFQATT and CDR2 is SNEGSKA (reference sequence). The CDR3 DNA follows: TGCAGTGCTAGAGATCCTAGCGTAAGCTCCTACGAGCAGTACTTC. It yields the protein CSARDPSVSSYEQYF.

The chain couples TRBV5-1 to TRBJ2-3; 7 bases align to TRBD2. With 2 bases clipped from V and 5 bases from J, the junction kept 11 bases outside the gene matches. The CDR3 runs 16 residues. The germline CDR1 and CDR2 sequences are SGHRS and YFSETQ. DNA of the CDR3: TGCGCCAGCAGCTTTTCTGGGGGAGGGCCTCTAGATACGCAGTATTTT. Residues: CASSFSGGGPLDTQYF.

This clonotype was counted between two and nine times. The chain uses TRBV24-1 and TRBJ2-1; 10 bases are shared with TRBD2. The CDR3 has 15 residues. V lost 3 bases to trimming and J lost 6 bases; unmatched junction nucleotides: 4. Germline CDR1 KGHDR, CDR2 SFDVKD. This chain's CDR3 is CATSDRRTSGNEQFF. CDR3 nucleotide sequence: TGTGCCACCAGTGATAGAAGGACTAGCGGCAATGAGCAGTTCTTC.

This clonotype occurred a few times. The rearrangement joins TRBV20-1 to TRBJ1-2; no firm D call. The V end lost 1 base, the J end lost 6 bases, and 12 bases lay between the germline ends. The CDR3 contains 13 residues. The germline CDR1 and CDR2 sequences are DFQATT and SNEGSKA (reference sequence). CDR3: CSARAEGSDGYTF. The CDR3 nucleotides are TGCAGTGCTAGAGCGGAGGGTTCGGATGGCTACACCTTC.

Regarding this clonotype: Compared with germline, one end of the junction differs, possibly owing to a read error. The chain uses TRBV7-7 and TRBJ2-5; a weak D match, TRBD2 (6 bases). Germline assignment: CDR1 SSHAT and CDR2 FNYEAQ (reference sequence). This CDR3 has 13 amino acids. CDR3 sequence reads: CASSTGLAETQYF. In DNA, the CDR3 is TGTGCTAGCAGCACGGGACTGGCGGAGACCCAGTACTTC.

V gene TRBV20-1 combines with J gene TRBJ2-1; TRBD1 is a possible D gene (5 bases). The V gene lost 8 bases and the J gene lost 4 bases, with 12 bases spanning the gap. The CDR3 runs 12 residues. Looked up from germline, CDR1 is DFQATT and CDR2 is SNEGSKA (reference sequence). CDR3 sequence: CSLLRGYNEQFF. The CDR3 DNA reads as TGCAGTCTACTTAGGGGTTACAATGAGCAGTTCTTC.

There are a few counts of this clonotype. CDR3 DNA: TGTGCCAGCAGCGATCAGTTTCACGGCTACACCTTC. Translating gives CASSDQFHGYTF. This sequence joins TRBV9 and TRBJ1-2; D is unresolved. There are 12 residues in the CDR3. V was pared by 3 bases and J by 8 bases, with 11 bases between. CDR1 and CDR2 from the germline V gene are SGDLS and YYNGEE.

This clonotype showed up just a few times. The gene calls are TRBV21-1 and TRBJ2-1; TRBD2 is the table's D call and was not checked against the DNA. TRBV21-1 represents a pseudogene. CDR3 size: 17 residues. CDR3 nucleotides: TGTGCCAGCAGCAAAGCCCGACTAGCGGGAGGGCCCAATGAGCAGTTCTTC. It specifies CASSKARLAGGPNEQFF.

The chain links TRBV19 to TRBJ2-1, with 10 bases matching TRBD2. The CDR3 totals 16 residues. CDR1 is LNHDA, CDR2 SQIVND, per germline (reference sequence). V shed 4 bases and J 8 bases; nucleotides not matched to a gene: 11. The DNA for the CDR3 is TGTGCCAGTAGTACCCCCAGCGGGGGGGGCCTCTATGAGCAGTTCTTC. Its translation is CASSTPSGGGLYEQFF.

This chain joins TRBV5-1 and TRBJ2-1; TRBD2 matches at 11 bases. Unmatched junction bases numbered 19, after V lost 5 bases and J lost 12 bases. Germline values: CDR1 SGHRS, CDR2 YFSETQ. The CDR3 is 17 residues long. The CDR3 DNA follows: TGCGCCAGCAGATCGATAGCGGGAGGGCCGGGTCAAGACGGGCAGTTCTTC. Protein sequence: CASRSIAGGPGQDGQFF.

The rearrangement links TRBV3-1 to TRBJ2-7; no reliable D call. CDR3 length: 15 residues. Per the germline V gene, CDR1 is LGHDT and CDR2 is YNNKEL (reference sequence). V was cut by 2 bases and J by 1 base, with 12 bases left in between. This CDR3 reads CASSQSSLRSYEQYF. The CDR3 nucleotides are TGTGCCAGCAGCCAATCCTCTCTGAGATCCTACGAGCAGTACTTC.

The CDR3 protein is CASSQDVSLSREGDEQYF. The CDR3 coding sequence is TGCGCCAGCAGCCAAGATGTTTCGTTGTCGCGGGAGGGGGACGAGCAGTACTTC. The chain is built from TRBV4-3 and TRBJ2-7, with 9 positions matching TRBD2. CDR1 is LGHNA, CDR2 YSLEER, per germline. The CDR3 has 18 amino acids. V dropped 0 bases and J dropped 5; count of bases not matched to a gene: 14.

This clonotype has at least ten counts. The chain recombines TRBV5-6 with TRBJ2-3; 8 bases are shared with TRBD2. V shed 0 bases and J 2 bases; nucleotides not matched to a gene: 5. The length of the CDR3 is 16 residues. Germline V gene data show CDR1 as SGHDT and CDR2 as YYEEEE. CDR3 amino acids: CASSLGLAYNTDTQYF. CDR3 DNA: TGTGCCAGCAGCTTGGGACTAGCGTATAACACAGATACGCAGTATTTT.

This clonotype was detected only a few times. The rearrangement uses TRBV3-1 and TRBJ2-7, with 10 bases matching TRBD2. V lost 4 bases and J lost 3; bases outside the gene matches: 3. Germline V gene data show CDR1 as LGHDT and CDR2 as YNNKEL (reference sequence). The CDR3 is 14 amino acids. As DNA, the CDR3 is TGTGCCAGCAGCCGTAGCGGGGGGCTCTACGAGCAGTACTTC. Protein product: CASSRSGGLYEQYF.

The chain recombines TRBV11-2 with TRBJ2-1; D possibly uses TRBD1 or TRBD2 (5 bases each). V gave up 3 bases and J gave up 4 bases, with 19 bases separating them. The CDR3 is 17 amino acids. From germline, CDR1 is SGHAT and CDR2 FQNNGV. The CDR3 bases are TGTGCCAGCAGCTTTACTGGGGGTGAATGGGCTTACAATGAGCAGTTCTTC. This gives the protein CASSFTGGEWAYNEQFF.

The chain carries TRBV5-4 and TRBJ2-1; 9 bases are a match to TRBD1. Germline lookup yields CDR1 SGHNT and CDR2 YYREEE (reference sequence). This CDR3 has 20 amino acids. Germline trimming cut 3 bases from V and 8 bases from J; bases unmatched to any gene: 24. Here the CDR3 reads CASSSPTGQGLGGSSHEQFF. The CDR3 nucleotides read TGTGCCAGCAGCTCCCCGACGGGACAGGGTCTGGGCGGGAGTTCCCATGAGCAGTTCTTC.

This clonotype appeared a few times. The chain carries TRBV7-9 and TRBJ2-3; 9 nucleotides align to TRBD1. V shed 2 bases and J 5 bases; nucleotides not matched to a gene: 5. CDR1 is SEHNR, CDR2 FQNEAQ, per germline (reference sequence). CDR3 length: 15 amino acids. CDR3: CASSLTGQGQDTQYF. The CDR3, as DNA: TGTGCCAGCAGCTTAACAGGACAGGGGCAAGATACGCAGTATTTT.